This T cell receptor beta chain derives from a study of OX40 agonist ivuxolimab in advanced cancers. A history of autoimmune disease or systemic immunosuppression excluded patients. Germline CDR1 and CDR2: MDHEN and SYDVKM. With 6 bases clipped from V and 4 bases from J, the junction kept 11 bases outside the gene matches. The CDR3 runs to 17 residues. Study-wide findings and caveats: Which antigen the expanded peripheral T cells recognized is unknown.

Repertoires were generated with immunoSEQ multiplex PCR, while TCRdb's copy carries only in-frame clones and drops some. The sample yields about 57,000 clones, about four fifths seen once. As concerns this clone: The antigen is unknown.

Sequences were derived from CD4+ or CD8+ T cells sorted from blood, sampled in a trial of the OX40 agonist ivuxolimab. The genes are TRBV28 and TRBJ2-1; 11 positions match TRBD2. This clonotype was obtained from an adult with an advanced solid tumor such as melanoma, head and neck, liver or kidney cancer. CDR3 sequence (DNA): TGTGCCAGCAGGTTACCCGGGACTAGCGGTCTTTACAATGAGCAGTTCTTC. Its translation is CASRLPGTSGLYNEQFF.